This record covers a single TCR beta chain. Original handling: Estimation of nucleated cell counts relied on the amplification of reference gene primers. Assay used: immunoSEQ multiplex PCR; TCRdb lists only in-frame clones, some missing. That table gives V, J and clone size, and the DNA gave D and trimming. This sample has hundreds of thousands of clones; more than 80% occur once, and the top ten carry under 4%. Enrolled during active infection, Seattle patients were then followed longitudinally. The data are from a study of blood T cell repertoires in COVID-19. CDR3 length equals 16 residues. The germline CDR1 and CDR2 sequences are LGHDT and YNNKEL (reference sequence). V dropped 0 bases and J dropped 7; count of bases not matched to a gene: 6.

V gene TRBV3-1 (or the pseudogene TRBV3-2) combines with J gene TRBJ1-4; 9 bases match TRBD1. The specimen was peripheral blood. This receptor was obtained from a woman aged 30 to 39 with COVID-19, enrolled during active disease. The CDR3 region is CASSQDVRTGAEKLFF. The CDR3 DNA follows: TGTGCCAGCAGCCAAGACGTTCGGACAGGGGCTGAAAAACTGTTTTTT.